This T cell receptor (beta chain) came from a study of human T cells and chemical hapten exposure. A remark on this clonotype: A much larger clone differs by one base, so this may be a read error.

Time point: patch test 2, 6 weeks after DPC sensitization. The treatment denotes: therapeutic diphenylcyclopropenone sensitization with weekly scalp DPC. In TCRdb, the RACE reads were re-called with MiXCR into one record per CDR3 protein. The sample records 95,000 or so distinct CDR3 sequences, more than 9.5% being singletons. The germline V gene encodes CDR1 MNHNY and CDR2 SVGAGI (reference sequence). The CDR3 length is 13 residues. The clonotype comes from a middle-aged woman with alopecia areata. Some clones in this sample may be carry-over from other donors' samples. Specimen: whole blood, collected in connection with sensitization to the hapten diphenylcyclopropenone (DPC). The chain links TRBV6-6 to TRBJ1-1, with 8 bases matching TRBD1. The CDR3 sequence is CASSGTGHTEASF. In nucleotides, the CDR3 is TGTGCCAGCAGTGGGACAGGTCACACTGAAGCTTCCTTT.